This T cell receptor beta chain appears in the sequencing data of a study of T cell repertoires in cytomegalovirus infection. The CDR3 has 17 residues. V was pared by 2 bases and J by 2 bases, with 6 bases of the junction left unmatched. The germline CDR1 and CDR2 sequences are MNHEY and SMNVEV (reference sequence). This clonotype was seen only a few times. The antigen is undetermined. MiXCR was run by TCRdb on the reads, yielding one entry per CDR3 protein. The sample contains approximately 76,000 distinct CDR3 sequences, 20% to 30% of which appear only once. This TCR was sampled from a human donor in good health (CMV status not recorded). Some clones in this sample may be carry-over from other donors' samples. V gene TRBV27 combines with J gene TRBJ2-7; 13 bases map to TRBD2. The material sequenced was CD8+ T cells from cultured PBMCs, taken from culture after CMV antigen stimulation. The CDR3 spells CASSLEGTSGIAYEQYF. CDR3 in DNA: TGTGCCAGCAGTTTAGAGGGGACTAGCGGGATTGCCTACGAGCAGTACTTC.